This TCR beta chain was sequenced during a study of beta chain features in type 1 diabetes (dated by TCRdb to between 2017 and 2018). For the study in its entirety: Patients and healthy donors did not differ in mean age, gender distribution, total cell number or subset yield. A total of roughly 100 million sorted cells were examined across all samples, and RNA yield correlated strongly with the number of cells per subset. The study compared TCRB repertoires of sorted circulating CD4+ T cell subsets between recently diagnosed type 1 diabetes patients and matched healthy donors. Whereas all 28 donors provided naive and central memory subsets, regulatory and stem cell-like memory subsets were isolated from just 8 patients and roughly 8 healthy donors. General findings and caveats noted by the study authors: In all four CD4+ subsets, TCRB CDR3 length was moderately but significantly shorter in type 1 diabetes patients. Because cDNA was sequenced instead of genomic DNA, highly expressing activated cells could be over-represented, though the groups showed no difference in activation or CD3 levels. Patients with type 1 diabetes made fewer insertions and deleted more nucleotides at VDJ recombination sites, implying thymic rearrangement abnormalities. PCR may preferentially amplify shorter templates, but because patient and control samples were amplified and corrected together, any resulting skew would affect both groups equally. The naive, central memory and regulatory TCRB repertoires appeared to resemble one another more closely among patients than among healthy donors. Because small numbers of individuals were included in the HLA sub-analyses, any influence of HLA type on TCRB rearrangement was left unresolved.

CDR1 SGHDN and CDR2 FVKESK were looked up in the germline V gene. Measured from the cysteine to the phenylalanine, the CDR3 is 14 residues long. Only the CDR3 portion is preserved as DNA: 42 bases, with reading frame beginning at the first base. Trimming at the junction amounts to 4 bases on V and 4 bases on J, and the germline ends lie 11 bases apart. The entire isolated RNA was reverse transcribed using the High Capacity cDNA Reverse Transcription Kit, and thus expressed TCRB transcripts were sequenced. Deep immunoSEQ sequencing was applied to naive, central memory and regulatory T cell samples, giving an average of roughly 3.6 million total reads per sample. After sorted cells were lysed in RLT buffer, RNA was extracted with DNase-treated RNeasy Micro or Mini kits, with the choice depending on cell number. To prevent cross-contamination, every cell subset was processed on its own, while patient and healthy donor samples were processed together. Using the immunoSEQ multiplex PCR, TCRB sequences were amplified from cDNA into 87-bp fragments spanning the CDR3 region. Sequencing of the amplicons was done on the Illumina HiSeq platform. The study's processing was this. Synthetic template baselines were used to correct PCR bias computationally, reads within Hamming distance 2 were collapsed, and singletons that could not be merged were discarded. Reads were aligned against IMGT so that V, D and J genes, CDR3 length and insertions or deletions at six rearrangement sites could be assigned. Within each subset, clonotype counts were normalized to sorted cell number, and only after that were true diversity and Gini coefficients computed with the tcR R package. The overlap coefficient, calculated on TCRB nucleotide sequences, was used to measure repertoire sharing. Out-of-frame TCRB sequences from naive cells were analyzed to stand in for the pre-selection repertoire. Imported from immuneACCESS, the table was reduced by TCRdb to in-frame sequences with V and J called. These copies leave out some clones; in studies compared against another copy, an unresolved V gene accounts for under half, and the cause of the remainder is not known. Clone size and the V and J calls come from that table; the DNA yielded D and trimming. Here the sample has just over 600,000 clones; 15% occur a single time. The ten largest clones represent roughly 0.098% of the sample.

Each donor gave one peripheral blood draw, approximately 110 mL on average, collected into heparinised tubes. Using a panel that included CD45RO, CCR7, CD25, CD127, CD95 and CD27, naive, central memory, regulatory and stem cell-like memory CD4+ T cells were sorted on a BD FACSAria II. All sorted populations exceeded 95% purity. PBMCs were separated immediately by Lymphoprep density gradient centrifugation and were stained directly, without being cultured. To minimize batch effects, samples were stained and sorted in pairs, one healthy donor with one patient per experiment. This clone was found a few times. Its target antigen remains unknown. Base qualities are missing; no much larger clone stands one base away.

The V and J genes are TRBV14 and TRBJ1-3; possibly the D gene is TRBD1, per 5 matching bases. The specimen was naive CD4+ T cells from blood. The cell subset or site label, read with the paper, signifies: true naive CD4+ T cells. The TCR comes from a man between 18 and 35 years old in good health. Here is the DNA: TGTGCCAGCAGCCCGACAGTAGCAGGAAACACCATATATTTT. Translated, this is CASSPTVAGNTIYF.